The rows below give T cell receptor beta chains drawn from one sample of a study of T-cell memory formation after mild COVID-19. TCRdb passed the 5' RACE reads through MiXCR, listing each CDR3 protein once. This sample carries about 190,000 distinct CDR3 sequences, around 18% of them seen once, and the ten largest clones take around 2.4%. Sequencing was performed on PBMCs or a T cell subset sorted from them (not recorded which). These receptors all come from an adult woman who had mild COVID-19 (a few samples of this study predate the infection). Cell type and time point are not known. CDR3s include the opening cysteine and the closing phenylalanine or tryptophan. D genes are given only for firm matches. Rows may omit the clone size; those that give it use once, few, many or a size class.

d_call: .
clone_size: .
j_call: TRBJ2-3
cdr3_length: 14
v_call: TRBV24-1
cdr3_aa: CATSERRDTDTQYF
cdr3_nt: TGTGCCACCAGTGAGAGGAGGGACACAGATACGCAGTATTTT

d_call: .
clone_size: many
j_call: TRBJ2-2
cdr3_length: 14
v_call: TRBV24-1
cdr3_aa: CATSDGREHRELFF
cdr3_nt: TGTGCCACCAGTGATGGCAGAGAACACCGGGAGCTGTTTTTT

d_call: .
clone_size: .
j_call: TRBJ1-4
cdr3_length: 14
v_call: TRBV3-1
cdr3_aa: CASSQGTINEKLFF
cdr3_nt: TGTGCCAGCAGCCAGGGGACAATTAACGAAAAACTGTTTTTT

d_call: .
clone_size: .
j_call: TRBJ2-1
cdr3_length: 17
v_call: TRBV5-1
cdr3_aa: CASSTIFTAGDYNEQFF
cdr3_nt: TGCGCCAGCAGCACAATCTTCACAGCAGGGGACTACAATGAGCAGTTCTTC

d_call: TRBD1
clone_size: .
j_call: TRBJ2-6
cdr3_length: 15
v_call: TRBV5-1
cdr3_aa: CASSWGTVGANVLTF
cdr3_nt: TGCGCCAGCAGCTGGGGGACAGTTGGGGCCAACGTCCTGACTTTC

d_call: TRBD2
clone_size: .
j_call: TRBJ2-3
cdr3_length: 16
v_call: TRBV4-2
cdr3_aa: CASSQGLAGGRDTQYF
cdr3_nt: TGTGCCAGCAGCCAAGGACTAGCGGGGGGCCGAGATACGCAGTATTTT

d_call: TRBD1
clone_size: few
j_call: TRBJ1-5
cdr3_length: 13
v_call: TRBV20-1
cdr3_aa: CSARDRVDQPQHF
cdr3_nt: TGCAGTGCTAGGGACAGGGTTGATCAGCCCCAGCATTTT

d_call: .
clone_size: few
j_call: TRBJ2-5
cdr3_length: 13
v_call: TRBV4-2
cdr3_aa: CASSQGGDETLYF
cdr3_nt: TGTGCCAGCAGCCAAGGCGGGGATGAGACCCTGTACTTC

d_call: .
clone_size: .
j_call: TRBJ1-3
cdr3_length: 16
v_call: TRBV5-5
cdr3_aa: CASSLEWGGSGNTIYF
cdr3_nt: TGTGCCAGCAGCTTGGAGTGGGGTGGCTCTGGAAACACCATATATTTT

d_call: .
clone_size: many
j_call: TRBJ2-7
cdr3_length: 13
v_call: TRBV7-9
cdr3_aa: CASSFGLGYEQYF
cdr3_nt: TGTGCCAGCAGCTTCGGTTTGGGCTACGAGCAGTACTTC

d_call: TRBD1
clone_size: few
j_call: TRBJ1-1
cdr3_length: 15
v_call: TRBV24-1
cdr3_aa: CATSGGGQGIPEAFF
cdr3_nt: TGTGCCACCAGTGGGGGGGGACAGGGAATCCCTGAAGCTTTCTTT

d_call: .
clone_size: few
j_call: TRBJ1-3
cdr3_length: 15
v_call: TRBV4-1
cdr3_aa: CASSLDSRTGNTIYF
cdr3_nt: TGCGCCAGCAGCCTGGACTCCCGTACTGGAAACACCATATATTTT

d_call: .
clone_size: .
j_call: TRBJ2-1
cdr3_length: 11
v_call: TRBV5-6
cdr3_aa: CASSFDYEQFF
cdr3_nt: TGTGCCAGCAGCTTCGACTATGAGCAGTTCTTC

d_call: .
clone_size: .
j_call: TRBJ2-7
cdr3_length: 17
v_call: TRBV5-4
cdr3_aa: CASSLDPPQGSSYEQYF
cdr3_nt: TGTGCCAGCAGCTTGGACCCTCCTCAGGGGAGCTCCTACGAGCAGTACTTC

d_call: .
clone_size: .
j_call: TRBJ2-7
cdr3_length: 14
v_call: TRBV6-6
cdr3_aa: CASSSQGFGYEQYF
cdr3_nt: TGTGCCAGCAGTTCCCAGGGGTTTGGCTACGAGCAGTACTTC

d_call: .
clone_size: few
j_call: TRBJ1-1
cdr3_length: 12
v_call: TRBV12-3/TRBV12-4
cdr3_aa: CASSWRPGVAFF
cdr3_nt: TGTGCCAGCAGTTGGAGGCCAGGGGTGGCTTTCTTT

d_call: TRBD2
clone_size: .
j_call: TRBJ2-3
cdr3_length: 15
v_call: TRBV5-1
cdr3_aa: CASSPSGAGADTQYF
cdr3_nt: TGCGCCAGCAGCCCTAGCGGGGCTGGGGCAGATACGCAGTATTTT

d_call: .
clone_size: .
j_call: TRBJ2-5
cdr3_length: 12
v_call: TRBV6-5
cdr3_aa: CASRETQETQYF
cdr3_nt: TGTGCCAGCAGAGAAACCCAAGAGACCCAGTACTTC

d_call: .
clone_size: few
j_call: TRBJ1-2
cdr3_length: 16
v_call: TRBV7-2
cdr3_aa: CASSLGSPGANYGYTF
cdr3_nt: TGTGCCAGCAGCTTAGGGTCCCCAGGGGCTAACTATGGCTACACCTTC

d_call: .
clone_size: many
j_call: TRBJ1-1
cdr3_length: 15
v_call: TRBV15
cdr3_aa: CATSREPRLNTEAFF
cdr3_nt: TGTGCCACCAGCAGAGAACCCAGACTAAACACTGAAGCTTTCTTT

d_call: .
clone_size: few
j_call: TRBJ2-1
cdr3_length: 12
v_call: TRBV30
cdr3_aa: CAWSRLPVEQFF
cdr3_nt: TGTGCCTGGAGTAGACTCCCAGTCGAGCAGTTCTTC

d_call: .
clone_size: .
j_call: TRBJ1-5
cdr3_length: 15
v_call: TRBV3-1
cdr3_aa: CASSHAQGIHQPQHF
cdr3_nt: TGTGCCAGCAGCCACGCGCAAGGGATACATCAGCCCCAGCATTTT

d_call: .
clone_size: .
j_call: TRBJ2-7
cdr3_length: 12
v_call: TRBV12-3/TRBV12-4
cdr3_aa: CASSLNRYEQYF
cdr3_nt: TGTGCCAGCAGTTTGAATCGCTACGAGCAGTACTTC

d_call: .
clone_size: .
j_call: TRBJ2-3
cdr3_length: 14
v_call: TRBV5-1
cdr3_aa: CASSDGQSTDTQYF
cdr3_nt: TGCGCCAGCAGCGACGGACAGAGCACAGATACGCAGTATTTT

d_call: .
clone_size: .
j_call: TRBJ1-1
cdr3_length: 14
v_call: TRBV30
cdr3_aa: CAWSEAAAGTKAFF
cdr3_nt: TGTGCCTGGAGCGAGGCCGCCGCCGGGACAAAAGCTTTCTTT

d_call: TRBD2
clone_size: .
j_call: TRBJ2-2
cdr3_length: 15
v_call: TRBV24-1
cdr3_aa: CATSVKRELGGELFF
cdr3_nt: TGTGCCACCAGCGTTAAGCGGGAGCTAGGCGGGGAGCTGTTTTTT

d_call: .
clone_size: many
j_call: TRBJ2-5
cdr3_length: 15
v_call: TRBV4-1
cdr3_aa: CASSQGLEPGETQYF
cdr3_nt: TGCGCCAGCAGCCAAGGGCTAGAACCTGGAGAGACCCAGTACTTC

d_call: .
clone_size: few
j_call: TRBJ1-5
cdr3_length: 14
v_call: TRBV2
cdr3_aa: CASSGVVSNQPQHF
cdr3_nt: TGTGCCAGCAGTGGGGTGGTTAGCAATCAGCCCCAGCATTTT

d_call: .
clone_size: .
j_call: TRBJ2-1
cdr3_length: 14
v_call: TRBV2
cdr3_aa: CASSDSRVPNEQFF
cdr3_nt: TGTGCCAGCAGTGATTCGAGGGTTCCCAATGAGCAGTTCTTC

d_call: .
clone_size: .
j_call: TRBJ1-1
cdr3_length: 13
v_call: TRBV9
cdr3_aa: CASSIYRDTEAFF
cdr3_nt: TGTGCCAGCAGCATATACAGGGACACTGAAGCTTTCTTT

d_call: .
clone_size: few
j_call: TRBJ2-3
cdr3_length: 13
v_call: TRBV2
cdr3_aa: CASSGPGTDTQYF
cdr3_nt: TGTGCCAGCAGTGGCCCAGGCACAGATACGCAGTATTTT

d_call: TRBD1
clone_size: .
j_call: TRBJ2-7
cdr3_length: 15
v_call: TRBV19
cdr3_aa: CASSIGQGGGYEQYF
cdr3_nt: TGTGCCAGTAGCATCGGACAGGGCGGTGGTTACGAGCAGTACTTC

d_call: .
clone_size: .
j_call: TRBJ1-2
cdr3_length: 12
v_call: TRBV7-3
cdr3_aa: CASSPGSGGYTF
cdr3_nt: TGTGCCAGCAGCCCGGGTTCCGGGGGCTACACCTTC

d_call: .
clone_size: few
j_call: TRBJ2-1
cdr3_length: 13
v_call: TRBV30
cdr3_aa: CAWSVLRNNEQFF
cdr3_nt: TGTGCCTGGAGTGTCTTACGCAACAATGAGCAGTTCTTC

d_call: .
clone_size: .
j_call: TRBJ1-1
cdr3_length: 13
v_call: TRBV3-1
cdr3_aa: CASSLNVRTEAFF
cdr3_nt: TGTGCCAGCAGCCTGAACGTGCGGACTGAAGCTTTCTTT

d_call: .
clone_size: .
j_call: TRBJ2-5
cdr3_length: 11
v_call: TRBV7-2
cdr3_aa: CASSLGVGQYF
cdr3_nt: TGTGCCAGCAGCCTGGGGGTTGGCCAGTACTTC

d_call: TRBD1
clone_size: few
j_call: TRBJ2-5
cdr3_length: 13
v_call: TRBV20-1
cdr3_aa: CSVLNRGGETQYF
cdr3_nt: TGCAGTGTTCTGAACAGGGGTGGGGAGACCCAGTACTTC

d_call: .
clone_size: .
j_call: TRBJ1-5
cdr3_length: 15
v_call: TRBV7-2
cdr3_aa: CASSYWGSSNQPQHF
cdr3_nt: TGTGCCAGCAGCTACTGGGGAAGCAGCAATCAGCCCCAGCATTTT

d_call: TRBD1
clone_size: .
j_call: TRBJ1-5
cdr3_length: 15
v_call: TRBV27
cdr3_aa: CASSLTGTGNQPQHF
cdr3_nt: TGTGCCAGCAGCTTGACCGGGACAGGGAATCAGCCCCAGCATTTT

d_call: TRBD2
clone_size: medium-sized
j_call: TRBJ2-4
cdr3_length: 21
v_call: TRBV6-2/TRBV6-3
cdr3_aa: CASSYSPALAGEVRGKNIQYF
cdr3_nt: TGTGCCAGCAGTTACTCCCCCGCACTAGCGGGAGAGGTTCGAGGCAAAAACATTCAGTACTTC

d_call: .
clone_size: many
j_call: TRBJ1-1
cdr3_length: 14
v_call: TRBV5-1
cdr3_aa: CASSLEVGNTEAFF
cdr3_nt: TGCGCCAGCAGCTTGGAGGTGGGGAACACTGAAGCTTTCTTT

d_call: TRBD1
clone_size: few
j_call: TRBJ2-5
cdr3_length: 15
v_call: TRBV12-3/TRBV12-4
cdr3_aa: CASSLGTGYQETQYF
cdr3_nt: TGTGCCAGCAGCCTCGGGACAGGGTACCAAGAGACCCAGTACTTC